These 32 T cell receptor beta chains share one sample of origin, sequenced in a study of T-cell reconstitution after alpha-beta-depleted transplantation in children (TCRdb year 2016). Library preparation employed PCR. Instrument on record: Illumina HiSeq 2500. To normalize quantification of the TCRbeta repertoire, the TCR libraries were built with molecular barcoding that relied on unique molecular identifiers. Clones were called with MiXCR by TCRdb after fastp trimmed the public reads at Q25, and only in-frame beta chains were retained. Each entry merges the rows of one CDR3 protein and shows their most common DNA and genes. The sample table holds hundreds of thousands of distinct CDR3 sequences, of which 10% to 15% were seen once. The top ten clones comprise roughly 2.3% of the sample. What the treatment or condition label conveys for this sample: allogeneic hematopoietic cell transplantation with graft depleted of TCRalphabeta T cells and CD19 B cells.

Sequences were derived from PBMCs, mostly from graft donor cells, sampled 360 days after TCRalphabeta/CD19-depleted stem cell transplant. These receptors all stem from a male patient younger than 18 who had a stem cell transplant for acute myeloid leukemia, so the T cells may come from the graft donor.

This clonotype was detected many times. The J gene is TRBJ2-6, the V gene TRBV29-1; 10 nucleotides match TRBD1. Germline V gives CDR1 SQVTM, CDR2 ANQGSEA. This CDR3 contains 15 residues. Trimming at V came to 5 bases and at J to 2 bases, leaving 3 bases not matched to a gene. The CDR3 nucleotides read TGCAGCGTTTGGGACAGGGGCACTGGGGCCAACGTCCTGACTTTC. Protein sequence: CSVWDRGTGANVLTF.

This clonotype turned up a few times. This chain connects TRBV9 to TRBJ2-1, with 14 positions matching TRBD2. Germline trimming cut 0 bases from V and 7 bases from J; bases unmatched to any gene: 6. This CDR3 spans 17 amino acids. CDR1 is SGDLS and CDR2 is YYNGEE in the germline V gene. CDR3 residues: CASSVGSTSGRVNEQFF. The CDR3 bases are TGTGCCAGCAGCGTAGGGTCGACTAGCGGGAGGGTGAATGAGCAGTTCTTC.

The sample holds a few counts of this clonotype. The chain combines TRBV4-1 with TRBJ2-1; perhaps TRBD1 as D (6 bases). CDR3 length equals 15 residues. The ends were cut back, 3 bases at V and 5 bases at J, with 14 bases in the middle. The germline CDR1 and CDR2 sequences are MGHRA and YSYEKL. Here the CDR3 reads CASSQRQALDNEQFF. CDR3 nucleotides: TGCGCCAGCAGCCAGCGACAGGCGTTAGACAATGAGCAGTTCTTC.

DNA of the CDR3: TGCGCCAGCAGCCTGAACAGGGGACAGGCCTCCTACAATGAGCAGTTCTTC. Amino acids: CASSLNRGQASYNEQFF. The chain recombines TRBV4-3 with TRBJ2-1, with 8 positions matching TRBD1. CDR3 length equals 17 residues. The V segment lost 4 bases and the J segment 0 bases; nucleotides outside the gene matches: 8. Germline values: CDR1 LGHNA, CDR2 YSLEER.

CDR3 in amino acids: CASSAGTGRTGELFF. In nucleotides, the CDR3 is TGTGCCAGCAGCGCCGGGACAGGGAGGACCGGGGAGCTGTTTTTT. This rearrangement joins TRBV9 to TRBJ2-2; TRBD1 matches at 9 bases. The length of the CDR3 is 15 residues. Germline CDR1 and CDR2: SGDLS and YYNGEE. The J segment lost 5 bases and the V segment lost 3 bases, leaving 5 bases of the junction unmatched.

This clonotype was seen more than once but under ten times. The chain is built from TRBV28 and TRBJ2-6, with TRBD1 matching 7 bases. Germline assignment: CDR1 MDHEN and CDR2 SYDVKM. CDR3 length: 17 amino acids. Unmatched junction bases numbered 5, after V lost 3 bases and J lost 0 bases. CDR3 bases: TGTGCCAGCAGTTTGACAGGGACCTTCTCTGGGGCCAACGTCCTGACTTTC. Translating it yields CASSLTGTFSGANVLTF.

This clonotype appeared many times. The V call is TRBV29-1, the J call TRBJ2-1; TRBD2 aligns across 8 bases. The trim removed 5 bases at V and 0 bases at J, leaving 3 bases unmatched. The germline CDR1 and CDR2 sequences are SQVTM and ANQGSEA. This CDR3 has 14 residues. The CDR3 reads CSVRSGSSYNEQFF. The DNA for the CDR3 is TGCAGCGTTCGGAGCGGGAGCTCCTACAATGAGCAGTTCTTC.

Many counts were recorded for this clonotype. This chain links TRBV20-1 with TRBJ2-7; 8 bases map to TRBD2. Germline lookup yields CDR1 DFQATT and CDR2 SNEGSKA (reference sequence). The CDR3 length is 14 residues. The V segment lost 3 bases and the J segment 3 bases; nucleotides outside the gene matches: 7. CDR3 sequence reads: CSASGRALDYEQYF. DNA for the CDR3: TGCAGTGCTAGCGGGAGGGCTCTAGACTACGAGCAGTACTTC.

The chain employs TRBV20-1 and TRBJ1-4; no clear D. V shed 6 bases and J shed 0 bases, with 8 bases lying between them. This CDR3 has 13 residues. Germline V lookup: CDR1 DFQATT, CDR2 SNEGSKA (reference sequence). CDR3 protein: CSARLATNEKLFF. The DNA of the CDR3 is TGCAGTGCGCGGTTAGCAACTAATGAAAAACTGTTTTTT.

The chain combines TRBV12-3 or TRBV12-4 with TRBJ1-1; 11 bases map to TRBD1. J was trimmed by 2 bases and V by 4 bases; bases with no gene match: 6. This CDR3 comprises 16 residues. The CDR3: CASSSGTGGDNTEAFF. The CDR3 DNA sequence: TGTGCCAGCAGTTCCGGGACAGGGGGGGATAACACTGAAGCTTTCTTT.

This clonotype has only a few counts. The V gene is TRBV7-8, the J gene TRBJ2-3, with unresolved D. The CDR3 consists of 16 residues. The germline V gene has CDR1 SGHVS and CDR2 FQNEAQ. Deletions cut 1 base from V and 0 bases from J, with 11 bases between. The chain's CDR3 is CASSLGSSSSTDTQYF. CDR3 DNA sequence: TGTGCCAGCAGCTTAGGATCGTCGTCTAGCACAGATACGCAGTATTTT.

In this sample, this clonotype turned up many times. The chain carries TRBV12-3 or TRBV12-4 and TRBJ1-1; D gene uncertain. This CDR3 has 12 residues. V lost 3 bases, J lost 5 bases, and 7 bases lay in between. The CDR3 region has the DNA TGTGCCAGCAGTTTTTCGGGAACTGAAGCTTTCTTT. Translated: CASSFSGTEAFF.

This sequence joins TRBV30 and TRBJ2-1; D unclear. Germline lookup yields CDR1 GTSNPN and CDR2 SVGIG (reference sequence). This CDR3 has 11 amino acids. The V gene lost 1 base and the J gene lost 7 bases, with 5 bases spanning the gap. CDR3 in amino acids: CAWSEINEQFF. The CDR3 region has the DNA TGTGCCTGGAGTGAGATAAATGAGCAGTTCTTC.

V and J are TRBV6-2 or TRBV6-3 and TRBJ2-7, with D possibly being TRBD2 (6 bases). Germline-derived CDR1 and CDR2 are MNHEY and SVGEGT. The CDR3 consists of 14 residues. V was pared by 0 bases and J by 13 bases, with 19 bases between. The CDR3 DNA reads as TGTGCCAGCAGTTACTCGCAAGCCTCTGCGGGGCACTACTTC. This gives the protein CASSYSQASAGHYF.

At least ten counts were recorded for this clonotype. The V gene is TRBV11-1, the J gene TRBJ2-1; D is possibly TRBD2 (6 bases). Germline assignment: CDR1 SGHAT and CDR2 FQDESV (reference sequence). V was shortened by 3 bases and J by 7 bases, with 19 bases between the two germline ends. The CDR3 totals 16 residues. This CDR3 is CASSFQLAGMGNEQFF. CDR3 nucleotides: TGTGCCAGCAGCTTCCAACTAGCCGGGATGGGTAATGAGCAGTTCTTC.

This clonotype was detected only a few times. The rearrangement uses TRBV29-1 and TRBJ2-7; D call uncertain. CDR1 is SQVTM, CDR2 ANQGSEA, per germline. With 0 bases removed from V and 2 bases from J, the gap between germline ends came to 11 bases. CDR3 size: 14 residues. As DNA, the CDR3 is TGCAGCGTTGAAGAGGATGGCAGCACCTACGAGCAGTACTTC. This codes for CSVEEDGSTYEQYF.

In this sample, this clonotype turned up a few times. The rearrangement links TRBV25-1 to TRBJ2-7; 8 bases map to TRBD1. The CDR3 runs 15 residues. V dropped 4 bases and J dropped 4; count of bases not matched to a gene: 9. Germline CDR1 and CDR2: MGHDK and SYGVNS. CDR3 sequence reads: CASSATGTGPYEQYF. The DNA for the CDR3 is TGTGCCAGCAGTGCTACCGGGACAGGACCATACGAGCAGTACTTC.

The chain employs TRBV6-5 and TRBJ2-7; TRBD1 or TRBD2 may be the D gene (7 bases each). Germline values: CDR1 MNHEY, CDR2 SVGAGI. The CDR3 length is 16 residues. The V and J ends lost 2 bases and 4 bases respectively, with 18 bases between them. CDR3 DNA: TGTGCCAGCAGTTACGGGGGGCAGGGGGGGCGGTACGAGCAGTACTTC. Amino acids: CASSYGGQGGRYEQYF.

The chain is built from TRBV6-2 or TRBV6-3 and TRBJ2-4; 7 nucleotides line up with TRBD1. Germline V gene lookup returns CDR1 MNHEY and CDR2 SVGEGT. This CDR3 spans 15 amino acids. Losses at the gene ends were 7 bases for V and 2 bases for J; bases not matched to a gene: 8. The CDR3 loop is CASTGQVTPKNIQYF. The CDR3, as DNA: TGTGCCAGCACCGGACAGGTCACCCCCAAAAACATTCAGTACTTC.

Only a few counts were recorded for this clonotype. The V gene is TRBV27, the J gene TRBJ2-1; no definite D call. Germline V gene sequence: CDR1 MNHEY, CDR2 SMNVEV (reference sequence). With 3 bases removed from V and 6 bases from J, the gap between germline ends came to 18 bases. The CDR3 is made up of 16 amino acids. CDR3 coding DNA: TGTGCCAGCAGTTTGGTAGGGCCCCTCCGCGGCAATGAGCAGTTCTTC. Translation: CASSLVGPLRGNEQFF.

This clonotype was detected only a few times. CDR3 residues: CASSALLAGGPYEQYF. CDR3 in DNA: TGCGCCAGCAGCGCGCTACTAGCCGGAGGGCCCTACGAGCAGTACTTC. The genes are TRBV5-1 and TRBJ2-7, with a weak D call TRBD2 (6 bases). Germline values: CDR1 SGHRS, CDR2 YFSETQ. The CDR3 is 16 amino acids. V was shortened by 4 bases and J by 2 bases, with 19 bases between the two germline ends.

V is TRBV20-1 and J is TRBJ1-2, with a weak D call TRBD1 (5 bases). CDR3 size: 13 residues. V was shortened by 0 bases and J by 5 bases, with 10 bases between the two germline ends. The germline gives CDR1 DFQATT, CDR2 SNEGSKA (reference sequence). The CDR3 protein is CSARDQGDYGYTF. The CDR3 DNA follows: TGCAGTGCTAGAGATCAAGGGGATTATGGCTACACCTTC.

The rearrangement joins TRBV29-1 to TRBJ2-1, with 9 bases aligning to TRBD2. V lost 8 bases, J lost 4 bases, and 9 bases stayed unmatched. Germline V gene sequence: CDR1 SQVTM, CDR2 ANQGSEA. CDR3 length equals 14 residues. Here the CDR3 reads CSPRPLAGYNEQFF. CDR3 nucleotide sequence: TGCAGCCCCCGGCCCCTAGCGGGATACAATGAGCAGTTCTTC.

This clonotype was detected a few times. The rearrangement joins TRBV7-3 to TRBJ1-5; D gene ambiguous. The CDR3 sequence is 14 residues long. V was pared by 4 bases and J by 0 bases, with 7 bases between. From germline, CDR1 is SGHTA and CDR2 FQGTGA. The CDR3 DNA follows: TGTGCCAGCAGCTCTCCCTATAGCAATCAGCCCCAGCATTTT. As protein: CASSSPYSNQPQHF.

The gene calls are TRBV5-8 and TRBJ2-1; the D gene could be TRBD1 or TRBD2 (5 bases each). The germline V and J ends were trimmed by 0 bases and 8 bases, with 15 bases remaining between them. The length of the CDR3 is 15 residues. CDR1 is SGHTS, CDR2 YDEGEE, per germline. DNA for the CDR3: TGTGCCAGCAGCTTGGGGGACGGAGCCGGCGATGAGCAGTTCTTC. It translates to CASSLGDGAGDEQFF.

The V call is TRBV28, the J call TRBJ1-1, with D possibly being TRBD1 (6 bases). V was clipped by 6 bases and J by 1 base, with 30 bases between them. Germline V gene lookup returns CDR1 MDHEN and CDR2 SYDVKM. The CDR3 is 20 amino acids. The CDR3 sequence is CASREPIQGRARLGNTEAFF. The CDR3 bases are TGTGCCAGCAGGGAGCCGATCCAGGGGCGCGCTAGACTCGGGAACACTGAAGCTTTCTTT.

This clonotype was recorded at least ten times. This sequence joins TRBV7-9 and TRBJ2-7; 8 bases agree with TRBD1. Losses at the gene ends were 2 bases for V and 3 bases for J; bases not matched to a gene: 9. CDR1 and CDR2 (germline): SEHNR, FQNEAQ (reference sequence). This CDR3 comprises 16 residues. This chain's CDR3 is CASSLTDRGNFYEQYF. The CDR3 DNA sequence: TGTGCCAGCAGCTTAACCGACAGGGGAAACTTCTACGAGCAGTACTTC. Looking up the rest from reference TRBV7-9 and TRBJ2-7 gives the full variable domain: DTGVSQNPRHKITKRGQNVTFRCDPISEHNRLYWYRQTLGQGPEFLTYFQNEAQLEKSRLLSDRFSAERPKGSFSTLEIQRTEQGDSAMYLCASSLTDRGNFYEQYFGPGTRLTVT.

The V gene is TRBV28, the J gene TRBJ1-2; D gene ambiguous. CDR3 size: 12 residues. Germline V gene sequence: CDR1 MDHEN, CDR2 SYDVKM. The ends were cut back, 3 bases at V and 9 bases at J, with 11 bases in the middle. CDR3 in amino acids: CASSFHGSCYTF. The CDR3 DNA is TGTGCCAGCAGTTTCCACGGCTCATGCTACACCTTC.

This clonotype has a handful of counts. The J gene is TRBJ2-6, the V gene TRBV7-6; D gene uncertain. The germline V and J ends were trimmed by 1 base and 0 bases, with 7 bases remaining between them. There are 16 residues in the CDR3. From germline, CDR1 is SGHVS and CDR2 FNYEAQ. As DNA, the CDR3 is TGTGCCAGCAGCTTAGTTACCCTCTCTGGGGCCAACGTCCTGACTTTC. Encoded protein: CASSLVTLSGANVLTF.

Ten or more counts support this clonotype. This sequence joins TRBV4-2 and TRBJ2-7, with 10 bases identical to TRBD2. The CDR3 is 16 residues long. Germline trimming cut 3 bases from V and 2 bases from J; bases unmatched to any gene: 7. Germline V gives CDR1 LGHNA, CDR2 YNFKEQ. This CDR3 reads CASSHPGTSATYEQYF. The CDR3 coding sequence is TGTGCCAGCAGCCACCCAGGGACTAGCGCCACCTACGAGCAGTACTTC.

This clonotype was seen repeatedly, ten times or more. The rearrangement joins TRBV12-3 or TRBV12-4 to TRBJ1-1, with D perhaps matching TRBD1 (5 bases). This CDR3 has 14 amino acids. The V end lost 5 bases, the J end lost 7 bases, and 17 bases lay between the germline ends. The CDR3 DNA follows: TGTGCCAGCAGTGCCCCCTCGACAGTTTATGAAGCTTTCTTT. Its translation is CASSAPSTVYEAFF.

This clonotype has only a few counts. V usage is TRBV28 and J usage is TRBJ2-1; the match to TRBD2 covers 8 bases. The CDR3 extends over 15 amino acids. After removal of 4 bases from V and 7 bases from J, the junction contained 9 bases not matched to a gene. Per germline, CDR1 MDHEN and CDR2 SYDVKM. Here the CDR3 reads CASSWVAGFKNEQFF. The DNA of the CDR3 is TGTGCCAGCAGTTGGGTAGCGGGATTCAAGAATGAGCAGTTCTTC.